The T cell receptor (beta chain) under discussion was sequenced for a study of shared clonotypes between healthy human individuals. The CDR3 is made up of 16 amino acids. CDR1 is LNHNV and CDR2 is YYDKDF in the germline V gene (reference sequence). Trimming cost V 2 bases and J 5 bases; bases outside gene matches: 9. Naive CD8 populations comprised CD45RO-negative cells positively selected for CCR7, excluding terminally differentiated effector memory CD45RA+ cells. Profiling relied on immunoSEQ multiplex PCR, and the TCRdb table lists in-frame clones only, not all of them. The sample has around 2,000,000 clones, about 95% seen once.

The chain combines TRBV15 with TRBJ2-1, with 7 bases identical to TRBD1. Sequenced material: naive CD8+ T cells sorted from blood. The source of this sequence is a man aged 18 to 35 in good health. The CDR3 protein is CATSRTVQGQNNEQFF. CDR3 sequence (DNA): TGTGCCACCAGCAGAACCGTTCAGGGACAGAACAATGAGCAGTTCTTC.